This TCR beta chain is drawn from a study of T cells in Graves' hyperthyroidism and ophthalmopathy. Across the study: Peripheral blood specimens were obtained at initial diagnosis, prior to any treatment.

Study-level points and caveats: Appearing also in blood were most of the thyroid clonotypes expanded above 0.001.

Amplification yielded TCR beta CDR3 regions, with RNA transcripts as the source. A set of HTBI primers served as the primers for a first-round RT-PCR of the TCR CDR3. TCRdb ran MiXCR on the multiplex PCR reads and lists one entry per CDR3 protein. The sample carries about 640,000 distinct CDR3 sequences, 13% to 15% recorded once. V lost 5 bases, J lost 5 bases, and 9 bases stayed unmatched. The CDR3 covers 15 residues. The germline V gene encodes CDR1 SGHTA and CDR2 FQGNSA. This clonotype was detected many times. Its antigen is still unknown. Inclusion characteristics of ophthalmopathy patients comprised a Clinical Activity Score of at least 3, a NOSPECS grade of at least 4, and duration under 3 months. Not enrolled were patients with uncontrolled infection, other autoimmune disease, pregnancy or lactation.

This rearrangement joins TRBV7-2 to TRBJ1-1; 9 bases agree with TRBD1. Material for sequencing was blood. This receptor was obtained from a woman in her 50s with Graves' ophthalmopathy. The CDR3 region is CASSQTGGAITEAFF. The CDR3 DNA follows: TGTGCCAGCAGCCAAACAGGGGGCGCGATTACTGAAGCTTTCTTT.